This TCR beta chain was identified in a study of T cell responses to AZD1222 COVID-19 vaccine. Findings and limits, study-wide: An increase in Spike-specific TCR breadth and depth was observed after two AZD1222 doses. Distributed over spike, vaccine-associated CD4 TCRs predominated at 160-218 and 743-854.

CDR1 is SNHLY and CDR2 is FYNNEI in the germline V gene. This CDR3 contains 15 residues. With 9 bases removed from V and 7 bases from J, the gap between germline ends came to 19 bases. TCRdb keeps only in-frame clones here, not all; method: immunoSEQ multiplex PCR. The sample has fewer than 150,000 clones; 80% to 90% are singletons. In regard to this clone: Its antigen is unidentified.

Sequencing used peripheral blood, obtained 28 days after the second AZD1222 dose. The clonotype originates from an adult who received the AZD1222 COVID-19 vaccine. The chain joins TRBV2 to TRBJ1-6; weak D call: TRBD1 (6 bases). CDR3 sequence (DNA): TGTGCCAGTACCGCGGATCAGGGGAGGAATTCACCCCTCCACTTT. Its protein product is CASTADQGRNSPLHF.